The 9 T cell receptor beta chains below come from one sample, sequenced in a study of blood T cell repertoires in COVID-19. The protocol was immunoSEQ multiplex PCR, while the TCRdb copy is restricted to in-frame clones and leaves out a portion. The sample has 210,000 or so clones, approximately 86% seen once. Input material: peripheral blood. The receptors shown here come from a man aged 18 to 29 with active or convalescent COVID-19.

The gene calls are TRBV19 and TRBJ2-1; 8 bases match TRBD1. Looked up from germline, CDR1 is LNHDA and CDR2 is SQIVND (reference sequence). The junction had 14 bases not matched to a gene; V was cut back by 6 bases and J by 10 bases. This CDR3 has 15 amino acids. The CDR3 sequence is CASSPIGTGNKEQFF. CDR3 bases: TGTGCCAGTAGCCCCATCGGGACAGGTAATAAGGAGCAGTTCTTC.

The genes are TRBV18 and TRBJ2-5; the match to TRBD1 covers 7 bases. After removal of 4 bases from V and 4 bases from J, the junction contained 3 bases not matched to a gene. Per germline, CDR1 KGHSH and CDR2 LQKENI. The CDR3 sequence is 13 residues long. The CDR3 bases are TGTGCCAGCTCACAGGGGGCAAGAGAGACCCAGTACTTC. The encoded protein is CASSQGARETQYF.

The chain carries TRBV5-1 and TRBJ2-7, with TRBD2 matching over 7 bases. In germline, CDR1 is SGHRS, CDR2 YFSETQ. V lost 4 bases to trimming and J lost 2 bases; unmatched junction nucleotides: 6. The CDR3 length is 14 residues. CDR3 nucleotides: TGCGCCAGCAGCATCACCGGGACTACCTACGAGCAGTACTTC. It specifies CASSITGTTYEQYF.

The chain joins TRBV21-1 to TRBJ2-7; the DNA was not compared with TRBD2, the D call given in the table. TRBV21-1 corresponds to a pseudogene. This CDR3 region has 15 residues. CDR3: CASMLAGPEVHEQYF. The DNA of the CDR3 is TGTGCCAGCATGTTGGCGGGCCCCGAGGTCCACGAGCAGTACTTC.

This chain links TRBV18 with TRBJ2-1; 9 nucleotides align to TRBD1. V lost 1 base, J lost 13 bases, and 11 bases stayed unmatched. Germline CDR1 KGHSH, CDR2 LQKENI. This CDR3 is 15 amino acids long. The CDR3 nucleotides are TGTGCCAGCTCACCACGACCGGGACAGGGTTCATTTCAGTTCTTC. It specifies CASSPRPGQGSFQFF.

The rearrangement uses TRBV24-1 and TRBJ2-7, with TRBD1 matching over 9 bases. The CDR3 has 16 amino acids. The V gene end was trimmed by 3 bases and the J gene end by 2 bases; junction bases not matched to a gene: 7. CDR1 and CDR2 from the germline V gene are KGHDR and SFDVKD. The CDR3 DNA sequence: TGTGCCACCAGTGATGTAGGACAGGGGTACACCTACGAGCAGTACTTC. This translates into CATSDVGQGYTYEQYF.

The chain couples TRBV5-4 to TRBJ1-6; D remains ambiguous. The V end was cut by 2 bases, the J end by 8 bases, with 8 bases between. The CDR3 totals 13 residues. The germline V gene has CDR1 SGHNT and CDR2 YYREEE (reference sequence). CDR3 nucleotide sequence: TGTGCCAGCAGCTTAAAGGAGGATTCACCCCTCCACTTT. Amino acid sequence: CASSLKEDSPLHF.

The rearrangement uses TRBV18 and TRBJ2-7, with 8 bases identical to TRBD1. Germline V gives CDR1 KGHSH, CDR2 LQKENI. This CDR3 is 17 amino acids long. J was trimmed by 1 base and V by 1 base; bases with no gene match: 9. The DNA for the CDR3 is TGTGCCAGCTCACCACTGCGGACAGGGCCCATGTCCTACGAGCAGTACTTC. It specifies CASSPLRTGPMSYEQYF.

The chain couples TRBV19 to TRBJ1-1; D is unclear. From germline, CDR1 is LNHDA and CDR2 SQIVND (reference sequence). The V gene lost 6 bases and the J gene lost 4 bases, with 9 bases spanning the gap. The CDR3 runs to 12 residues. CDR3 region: CASRVGSTEAFF. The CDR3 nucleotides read TGTGCCAGTAGAGTGGGCAGCACTGAAGCTTTCTTT.